The source of this T cell receptor beta chain is a study of T cell clonality in common variable immunodeficiency. Study results and caveats: CVID patient heterogeneity limited repertoire-clinical complication correlations. Compared with controls, CVID subjects had fewer shared TCRbeta clones. Reportedly, TCR beta sequences from common variable immunodeficiency showed fewer deletions and N-nucleotide insertions.

Caucasian heritage predominated among both patients and controls. The CDR3 covers 13 residues. CDR1 and CDR2 from the germline V gene are MNHEY and SVGEGT. In its sample, this clone was seen many times. The antigen remains unidentified. The read terminates 3 residues ahead of where the CDR3 ends, so the germline J gene completes it. Generated by immunoSEQ multiplex PCR, the TCRdb table keeps only in-frame clones and is missing some. The sample yields some 25,000 clones, without any singletons. Sequenced: peripheral blood mononuclear cells. The genes are TRBV6-2 or TRBV6-3 and TRBJ1-1; D may be TRBD1 (5 bases). The clonotype comes from a human donor with common variable immunodeficiency. The CDR3 sequence is CASSYSSAGDAFF. The CDR3 bases that were read are TGTGCCAGCAGTTACTCGAGTGCGGGGGAC.